A single sample gave rise to the 29 T cell receptor beta chains below, sequenced in a study of T cells in Graves' hyperthyroidism and ophthalmopathy (dated by TCRdb to between 2019 and 2020). Library creation used multiplex PCR. The instrument given in TCRdb is Illumina HiSeq 2000. The TCR beta CDR3 regions were amplified from the RNA transcripts. For the first round of RT-PCR on the TCR CDR3, the HTBI primer set was used together with the Qiagen OneStep RT-PCR kit. Using fastp trimming at Q25 and MiXCR clonotype assembly, TCRdb reanalyzed the public sequencing data and kept in-frame beta chains. Each CDR3 protein gets just one entry, which takes the most common genes and DNA from the rows behind it. This sample gives about 640,000 distinct CDR3 sequences in total; roughly 20% of them show up just once. The ten most abundant clones make up 30% to 40% of the sample. Sequenced material: blood. These receptor sequences come from a man aged 25-45 years with Graves' ophthalmopathy.

The table lists this clonotype with a few counts. V and J are TRBV10-3 and TRBJ2-1, with D perhaps matching TRBD2 (5 bases). Trimming cost V 4 bases and J 0 bases, with 22 bases left between them. This CDR3 is 19 amino acids long. Germline lookup yields CDR1 ENHRY and CDR2 SYGVKD. CDR3 DNA: TGTGCCATCAGTGGTAGCGTTGTCGGGCTCTTAAGCTCCTACAATGAGCAGTTCTTC. This translates into CAISGSVVGLLSSYNEQFF.

The chain couples TRBV12-3 or TRBV12-4 to TRBJ2-4; a possible D gene is TRBD2 (6 bases). The length of the CDR3 is 16 residues. Trimming left V 5 bases short and J 0 bases short, with 14 bases between. CDR3 in DNA: TGTGCCAGCAGTCCCCGACTAGTTCTAGCCAAAAACATTCAGTACTTC. Translation: CASSPRLVLAKNIQYF.

This clonotype was seen only a few times. Here the CDR3 omits its conserved ending phenylalanine or tryptophan, so a read error is the likely source. The chain couples TRBV6-6 to TRBJ2-7; 10 bases match TRBD2. The CDR3 extends over 16 amino acids. Germline CDR1 MNHNY, CDR2 SVGAGI (reference sequence). With V trimmed by 0 bases and J by 2 bases, 4 bases remained unmatched. For the CDR3, the DNA is TGTGCCAGCAGTTACTCTGGACTAGCGGACACCTACGAGCAGTACCTC. Residues: CASSYSGLADTYEQYL.

This clonotype was detected ten times or more. The chain joins TRBV7-3 to TRBJ2-1, with 12 bases identical to TRBD2. Looked up from germline, CDR1 is SGHTA and CDR2 is FQGTGA. The CDR3 length is 16 residues. The V segment lost 5 bases and the J segment 4 bases; nucleotides outside the gene matches: 6. The CDR3 region is CASSGSSGRGYNEQFF. The CDR3 nucleotides are TGTGCCAGCAGCGGATCTAGCGGGAGGGGGTACAATGAGCAGTTCTTC.

V and J are TRBV9 and TRBJ2-5; perhaps TRBD2 as D (5 bases). Trimming removed 4 bases from V and 5 bases from J, with 15 bases in between. The CDR3 consists of 14 residues. Germline loops: CDR1 SGDLS, CDR2 YYNGEE. CDR3 nucleotide sequence: TGTGCCAGCAGCCCCGGAGGCCCCGGGGAGACCCAGTACTTC. Its protein product is CASSPGGPGETQYF.

The V gene is TRBV13, the J gene TRBJ2-2; D remains ambiguous. The CDR3 consists of 18 residues. Trimming took off 0 bases at V and 0 bases at J, with 14 bases between the two ends. The germline V gene has CDR1 PRHDT and CDR2 FYEKMQ (reference sequence). The CDR3 nucleotides read TGTGCCAGCAGCTTAGGACCGAAGACTGGCTCGAACACCGGGGAGCTGTTTTTT. The encoded protein is CASSLGPKTGSNTGELFF.

This clonotype has just a few counts. The chain couples TRBV27 to TRBJ2-1, with D uncertain. The length of the CDR3 is 14 residues. The ends were cut back, 7 bases at V and 4 bases at J, with 14 bases in the middle. Germline loops: CDR1 MNHEY, CDR2 SMNVEV (reference sequence). CDR3 sequence reads: CASTKPGLYNEQFF. CDR3 DNA sequence: TGTGCCAGCACAAAACCGGGTCTATACAATGAGCAGTTCTTC.

In this sample, this clonotype turned up once. This may stem from a read error, because a much larger clone lies one nucleotide away. The genes are TRBV20-1 and TRBJ1-5, with D tentatively TRBD1 (5 bases). The V end was cut by 0 bases, the J end by 6 bases, with 9 bases between. CDR1 DFQATT and CDR2 SNEGSKA come from the germline V gene (reference sequence). CDR3 length: 13 amino acids. The CDR3 DNA is TGCAGTGCTAGAGATGGGGCGGGTCAGCCCCAGCATTTT. Its protein product is CSARDGAGQPQHF.

In this sample, this clonotype turned up many times. V usage is TRBV6-2 or TRBV6-3 and J usage is TRBJ2-1; D call uncertain. The CDR3 consists of 15 residues. V gave up 4 bases and J gave up 0 bases, with 10 bases separating them. CDR1 MNHEY and CDR2 SVGEGT come from the germline V gene. The CDR3 bases are TGTGCCAGCAGTTTTGAGATTAGCTCCTACAATGAGCAGTTCTTC. It specifies CASSFEISSYNEQFF.

Ten or more counts support this clonotype. V gene TRBV9 combines with J gene TRBJ1-4, with D uncertain. Germline CDR1 SGDLS, CDR2 YYNGEE. V lost 6 bases and J lost 8, with 14 bases in between. The CDR3 is 13 amino acids. The CDR3 DNA follows: TGTGCCAGCAATTCGAACGTGGGAGAAAAACTGTTTTTT. Amino acids: CASNSNVGEKLFF.

The rearrangement joins TRBV12-3 or TRBV12-4 to TRBJ1-2; 9 nucleotides match TRBD1. With 2 bases clipped from V and 6 bases from J, the junction kept 4 bases outside the gene matches. The CDR3 consists of 14 residues. In DNA form, the CDR3 reads TGTGCCAGCAGTTTAACAGGGGGCGCGGATGGCTACACCTTC. It is translated as CASSLTGGADGYTF.

Only a few counts were recorded for this clonotype. V usage is TRBV24-1 and J usage is TRBJ2-5; no firm D call. V was cut by 4 bases and J by 5 bases, with 10 bases left in between. Germline V gives CDR1 KGHDR, CDR2 SFDVKD. The CDR3 sequence is 13 residues long. The DNA of the CDR3 is TGTGCCACCAGTGAAGGGTTCCCCGAGACCCAGTACTTC. This encodes CATSEGFPETQYF.

This clonotype has at least ten counts. Here the CDR3 DNA reads TGTGCCAGCTCAGGACAGGGCTACGAGCAGTACTTC. Translated, it gives CASSGQGYEQYF. The genes are TRBV18 and TRBJ2-7; 8 nucleotides line up with TRBD1. The V and J ends lost 5 bases and 3 bases, in that order; junction bases with no gene match: 0. In germline, CDR1 is KGHSH, CDR2 LQKENI. The CDR3 consists of 12 residues. The full variable domain, with the rest looked up from reference TRBV18 and TRBJ2-7, is NAGVMQNPRHLVRRRGQEARLRCSPMKGHSHVYWYRQLPEEGLKFMVYLQKENIIDESGMPKERFSAEFPKEGPSILRIQQVVRGDSAAYFCASSGQGYEQYFGPGTRLTVT.

This clonotype was seen a handful of times. This chain joins TRBV4-1 and TRBJ2-5, with TRBD2 identical over 11 bases. V trimming: 1 base; J trimming: 2 bases; junction bases outside the gene matches: 0. From germline, CDR1 is MGHRA and CDR2 YSYEKL. CDR3 length equals 15 residues. DNA for the CDR3: TGCGCCAGCAGCCAAGGACTAGCGGGACAAGAGACCCAGTACTTC. Residues: CASSQGLAGQETQYF.

V usage is TRBV28 and J usage is TRBJ1-2; D uncertain. Per germline, CDR1 MDHEN and CDR2 SYDVKM. The CDR3 loop spans 11 amino acids. V was clipped by 5 bases and J by 11 bases, with 12 bases between them. CDR3 amino acids: CASSPDLKYTF. CDR3 in DNA: TGTGCCAGCAGTCCGGACTTAAAATACACCTTC.

This clonotype was detected only a few times. V and J are TRBV7-9 and TRBJ2-5; D not certain. V lost 5 bases to trimming and J lost 2 bases, with 12 bases between them. The germline CDR1 and CDR2 sequences are SEHNR and FQNEAQ (reference sequence). This CDR3 is built from 14 residues. CDR3 protein: CASSPPWGQETQYF. CDR3 sequence (DNA): TGTGCCAGCAGCCCCCCCTGGGGACAAGAGACCCAGTACTTC. Based on the CDR3 plus reference TRBV7-9 and TRBJ2-5, the full variable domain is DTGVSQNPRHKITKRGQNVTFRCDPISEHNRLYWYRQTLGQGPEFLTYFQNEAQLEKSRLLSDRFSAERPKGSFSTLEIQRTEQGDSAMYLCASSPPWGQETQYFGPGTRLLVL.

This clonotype has at least ten counts. The rearrangement uses TRBV7-2 and TRBJ2-3; a weak D match, TRBD2 (5 bases). Deletions cut 1 base from V and 2 bases from J, with 7 bases between. The germline CDR1 and CDR2 sequences are SGHTA and FQGNSA. The length of the CDR3 is 14 residues. The CDR3 sequence: CASSLGAVTDTQYF. CDR3 DNA sequence: TGTGCCAGCAGCTTAGGAGCGGTCACAGATACGCAGTATTTT.

This clonotype has ten or more counts. The chain joins TRBV28 to TRBJ1-2; D is possibly TRBD1 (6 bases). CDR1 is MDHEN, CDR2 SYDVKM, per germline. Trimming shortened V by 6 bases and J by 5 bases, and 19 bases separated the two germline ends. CDR3 length: 15 amino acids. Here the CDR3 reads CASRALDRRLYGYTF. CDR3 DNA sequence: TGTGCCAGCAGGGCACTCGACAGGAGGTTATATGGCTACACCTTC.

In this sample, this clonotype turned up a few times. The V and J genes are TRBV2 and TRBJ1-3; D call uncertain. Looked up from germline, CDR1 is SNHLY and CDR2 is FYNNEI. The CDR3 covers 12 residues. Trimming took off 4 bases at V and 6 bases at J, with 7 bases between the two ends. The CDR3 is CASSGRINTIYF. Written as DNA, the CDR3 is TGTGCCAGCAGTGGACGGATAAACACCATATATTTT.

This clonotype showed up just a few times. The J gene is TRBJ2-3, the V gene TRBV10-3, with TRBD2 matching over 15 bases. J gave up 5 bases and V 11 bases, and 17 bases lay outside the gene matches. Germline V gene sequence: CDR1 ENHRY, CDR2 SYGVKD. The CDR3 contains 18 residues. The CDR3 nucleotides are TGTGCCTCGCGAACAGGACTAGCGGGAGGGGGAGGAGGAGATACGCAGTATTTT. Its translation is CASRTGLAGGGGGDTQYF.

Only a few counts were recorded for this clonotype. The V gene is TRBV7-2, the J gene TRBJ2-3, with 9 bases lining up with TRBD2. The germline gives CDR1 SGHTA, CDR2 FQGNSA. The J segment lost 5 bases and the V segment lost 5 bases, leaving 8 bases of the junction unmatched. This CDR3 has 15 amino acids. The DNA of the CDR3 is TGTGCCAGCAGCCCCGGCGGGAGGGCCGAAGATACGCAGTATTTT. Residues: CASSPGGRAEDTQYF. The whole variable domain, remainder taken from reference TRBV7-2 and TRBJ2-3, is GAGVSQSPSNKVTEKGKDVELRCDPISGHTALYWYRQSLGQGLEFLIYFQGNSAPDKSGLPSDRFSAERTGGSVSTLTIQRTQQEDSAVYLCASSPGGRAEDTQYFGPGTRLTVL.

The sample holds many counts of this clonotype. V usage is TRBV20-1 and J usage is TRBJ2-3; no definite D call. V gave up 2 bases and J gave up 4 bases, with 10 bases separating them. The germline gives CDR1 DFQATT, CDR2 SNEGSKA (reference sequence). The CDR3 sequence is 13 residues long. CDR3 in DNA: TGCAGTGCTAGACGGGTGGGTGCAGATACGCAGTATTTT. Protein sequence: CSARRVGADTQYF.

This clonotype was counted between two and nine times. The chain couples TRBV12-3 or TRBV12-4 to TRBJ1-6; D possibly corresponds to TRBD1 (6 bases). CDR3 length equals 14 residues. V was cut by 5 bases and J by 4 bases, with 9 bases left in between. Written as DNA, the CDR3 is TGTGCCAGCAGTATCGGACAGTATAATTCACCCCTCCACTTT. As protein: CASSIGQYNSPLHF.

This chain links TRBV28 with TRBJ2-7, with 10 positions matching TRBD1. J was trimmed by 3 bases and V by 0 bases; bases with no gene match: 5. The CDR3 runs to 16 residues. Germline V gives CDR1 MDHEN, CDR2 SYDVKM. CDR3 nucleotide sequence: TGTGCCAGCAGTTTATGGGAGACAGGGGGCAGCTACGAGCAGTACTTC. Its translation is CASSLWETGGSYEQYF.

This clonotype was counted a few times. The V and J genes are TRBV27 and TRBJ1-4, with 7 bases lining up with TRBD1. The V and J ends lost 5 bases and 5 bases, in that order; junction bases with no gene match: 8. The CDR3 sequence is 15 residues long. The germline gives CDR1 MNHEY, CDR2 SMNVEV (reference sequence). The CDR3 is CASSHEQGTNEKLFF. CDR3 coding DNA: TGTGCCAGCAGTCACGAACAGGGGACAAATGAAAAACTGTTTTTT.

J is TRBJ1-2 and V is TRBV19; tentative D call: TRBD1 (6 bases). The length of the CDR3 is 14 residues. V was shortened by 5 bases and J by 4 bases, with 14 bases between the two germline ends. Germline V CDR1 and CDR2: LNHDA, SQIVND (reference sequence). Written as DNA, the CDR3 is TGTGCCAGTAGTGTACCGGGACAAATCTATGGCTACACCTTC. It yields the protein CASSVPGQIYGYTF.

At least ten counts were recorded for this clonotype. The gene calls are TRBV28 and TRBJ2-2; TRBD1 matches at 11 bases. The CDR3 length is 15 residues. Germline V gene data show CDR1 as MDHEN and CDR2 as SYDVKM. The J segment lost 7 bases and the V segment lost 1 base, leaving 2 bases of the junction unmatched. The CDR3: CASSLFGTGGGELFF. The CDR3 DNA follows: TGTGCCAGCAGTTTATTCGGGACAGGGGGCGGGGAGCTGTTTTTT.

This clonotype was detected once. A read error is possible here, since a much larger clone lies one base away. This sequence joins TRBV2 and TRBJ1-2, with D possibly matching TRBD1 (5 bases). This CDR3 contains 13 residues. The germline V and J ends were trimmed by 3 bases and 9 bases, with 14 bases remaining between them. Per the germline V gene, CDR1 is SNHLY and CDR2 is FYNNEI. CDR3 loop: CASSEGDSYSYTF. The DNA for the CDR3 is TGTGCCAGCAGTGAGGGAGACAGTTATAGCTACACCTTC. Full variable domain (missing parts from reference TRBV2 and TRBJ1-2): EPEVTQTPSHQVTQMGQEVILRCVPISNHLYFYWYRQILGQKVEFLVSFYNNEISEKSEIFDDQFSVERPDGSNFTLKIRSTKLEDSAMYFCASSEGDSYSYTFGSGTRLTVV.

This clonotype was seen more than once but under ten times. The rearrangement joins TRBV4-1 to TRBJ2-1; 11 bases fit TRBD2. V gave up 5 bases and J gave up 4 bases; unmatched junction bases: 10. Per germline, CDR1 MGHRA and CDR2 YSYEKL. The CDR3 has 17 amino acids. The CDR3 sequence is CASSSPTSGILYNEQFF. CDR3 DNA: TGCGCCAGCAGCTCCCCGACTAGCGGGATTCTATACAATGAGCAGTTCTTC.